These T cell receptor beta chains were read from a single sample in a study of blood T cell repertoires in COVID-19. Using immunoSEQ multiplex PCR, the repertoire was profiled, and TCRdb retains in-frame clones only, with some absent. The sample has 150,000 to 170,000 clones; about 89% are singletons. The sequenced sample consisted of peripheral blood. Source of these receptors: a man aged 45-65 years with acute or convalescent COVID-19. The CDR3 runs from the conserved cysteine through the conserved F or W. A D gene is named only where the DNA matches it firmly. Clone size, where shown, is once, few, many, or a class for clones that have expanded.

clone size,D gene,V gene,J gene,CDR3 protein,CDR3 DNA
NA,TRBD1,TRBV9,TRBJ2-5,CASSVDRGLETQYF,TGTGCCAGCAGCGTAGACAGGGGGCTGGAGACCCAGTACTTC
NA,TRBD1,TRBV7-9,TRBJ1-1,CASSFSGRAGGLNTEAFF,TGTGCCAGCAGCTTCAGCGGGAGGGCAGGGGGTCTGAACACTGAAGCTTTCTTT
NA,TRBD2,TRBV7-7,TRBJ2-3,CASSLAGGLSDTQYF,TGTGCCAGCAGCCTAGCGGGAGGTTTGAGCGATACGCAGTATTTT
NA,TRBD1,TRBV4-1,TRBJ1-2,CASSPGQGFGYTF,TGCGCCAGCAGCCCAGGACAGGGTTTTGGCTACACCTTC
NA,NA,TRBV5-1,TRBJ2-7,CASSLAIGAVDEQYF,TGCGCCAGCAGCTTGGCAATAGGGGCCGTGGACGAGCAGTACTTC
NA,TRBD2,TRBV27,TRBJ2-5,CASSFRLTSGRETQYF,TGTGCCAGCAGTTTCCGCCTGACTAGCGGGAGGGAGACCCAGTACTTC
NA,NA,TRBV7-2,TRBJ2-1,CASSLWSYNEQFF,TGTGCCAGCAGCTTGTGGAGCTACAATGAGCAGTTCTTC
NA,NA,TRBV19,TRBJ2-2,CASRSRAANTGELFF,TGTGCCAGTAGGTCGCGGGCGGCGAACACCGGGGAGCTGTTTTTT
NA,NA,TRBV27,TRBJ2-1,CASSLFAGTYNEQFF,TGTGCCAGCAGTTTATTTGCCGGGACCTACAATGAGCAGTTCTTC
NA,NA,TRBV11-1,TRBJ2-7,CASSTRLGPYEQYF,TGTGCCAGCAGCACCCGACTAGGGCCGTACGAGCAGTACTTC
NA,TRBD2,TRBV11-2,TRBJ2-3,CASSFRLAGGLGTDTQYF,TGTGCCAGCAGCTTCCGACTAGCGGGGGGCCTCGGCACAGATACGCAGTATTTT
few,TRBD2,TRBV5-8,TRBJ2-3,CASSWGLAVTTDTQYF,TGTGCCAGCAGCTGGGGACTAGCGGTTACCACAGATACGCAGTATTTT
NA,TRBD1,TRBV4-2,TRBJ2-2,CASRPGQTSNTGELFF,TGTGCCAGCAGGCCGGGACAGACTTCGAACACCGGGGAGCTGTTTTTT
NA,TRBD2,TRBV7-2,TRBJ2-1,CASSLVASGPPYNEQFF,TGTGCCAGCAGCTTAGTGGCTAGCGGCCCCCCTTACAATGAGCAGTTCTTC
NA,TRBD1,TRBV19,TRBJ1-2,CASSPDRELYYGYTF,TGTGCCAGTAGTCCGGACAGGGAACTTTACTATGGCTACACCTTC
NA,TRBD1,TRBV10-2,TRBJ1-5,CASKGQYDQPQHF,TGCGCCAGCAAGGGACAGTATGATCAGCCCCAGCATTTT
NA,NA,TRBV6-1,TRBJ2-2,CASSAPPDYNTGELFF,TGTGCCAGCAGTGCCCCCCCTGACTACAACACCGGGGAGCTGTTTTTT
NA,NA,TRBV18,TRBJ2-5,CASSPPTAARETQYF,TGTGCCAGCTCACCACCGACGGCAGCTAGGGAGACCCAGTACTTC
once,TRBD1,TRBV7-9,TRBJ1-4,CASSLGTGSNEKLFF,TGTGCCAGCAGCTTAGGGACAGGGAGCAACGAAAAACTGTTTTTT
NA,TRBD2,TRBV10-3,TRBJ2-7,CAISEPWTSLDEQYF,TGTGCCATCAGTGAGCCTTGGACTAGCCTCGACGAGCAGTACTTC
NA,NA,TRBV7-2,TRBJ2-3,CASSAPPGGGRGARYTQYF,TGTGCCAGCAGCGCCCCGCCCGGGGGTGGGCGAGGGGCCAGGTATACGCAGTATTTT
NA,TRBD1,TRBV7-2,TRBJ1-2,CASSSGQDYGYTF,TGTGCCAGCAGCTCGGGACAGGATTATGGCTACACCTTC